Given below is one T cell receptor (beta chain) in context. This entry comes from a study of blood T cell repertoires in COVID-19. Data came from immunoSEQ multiplex PCR; TCRdb stores just in-frame clones and leaves some out. The table lists some 100,000 clones, around nine tenths of them singletons. V shed 5 bases and J 2 bases; nucleotides not matched to a gene: 4. The CDR3 covers 14 residues. Germline lookup yields CDR1 LGHNT and CDR2 FRNRAP. The sequencing input was peripheral blood. The receptor comes from a woman aged 80 or over with active COVID-19. The chain has TRBV12-5 and TRBJ2-5; 8 positions agree with TRBD1. CDR3 loop: CASGTGTGQETQYF. CDR3 nucleotide sequence: TGTGCTAGTGGTACAGGGACAGGTCAAGAGACCCAGTACTTC.